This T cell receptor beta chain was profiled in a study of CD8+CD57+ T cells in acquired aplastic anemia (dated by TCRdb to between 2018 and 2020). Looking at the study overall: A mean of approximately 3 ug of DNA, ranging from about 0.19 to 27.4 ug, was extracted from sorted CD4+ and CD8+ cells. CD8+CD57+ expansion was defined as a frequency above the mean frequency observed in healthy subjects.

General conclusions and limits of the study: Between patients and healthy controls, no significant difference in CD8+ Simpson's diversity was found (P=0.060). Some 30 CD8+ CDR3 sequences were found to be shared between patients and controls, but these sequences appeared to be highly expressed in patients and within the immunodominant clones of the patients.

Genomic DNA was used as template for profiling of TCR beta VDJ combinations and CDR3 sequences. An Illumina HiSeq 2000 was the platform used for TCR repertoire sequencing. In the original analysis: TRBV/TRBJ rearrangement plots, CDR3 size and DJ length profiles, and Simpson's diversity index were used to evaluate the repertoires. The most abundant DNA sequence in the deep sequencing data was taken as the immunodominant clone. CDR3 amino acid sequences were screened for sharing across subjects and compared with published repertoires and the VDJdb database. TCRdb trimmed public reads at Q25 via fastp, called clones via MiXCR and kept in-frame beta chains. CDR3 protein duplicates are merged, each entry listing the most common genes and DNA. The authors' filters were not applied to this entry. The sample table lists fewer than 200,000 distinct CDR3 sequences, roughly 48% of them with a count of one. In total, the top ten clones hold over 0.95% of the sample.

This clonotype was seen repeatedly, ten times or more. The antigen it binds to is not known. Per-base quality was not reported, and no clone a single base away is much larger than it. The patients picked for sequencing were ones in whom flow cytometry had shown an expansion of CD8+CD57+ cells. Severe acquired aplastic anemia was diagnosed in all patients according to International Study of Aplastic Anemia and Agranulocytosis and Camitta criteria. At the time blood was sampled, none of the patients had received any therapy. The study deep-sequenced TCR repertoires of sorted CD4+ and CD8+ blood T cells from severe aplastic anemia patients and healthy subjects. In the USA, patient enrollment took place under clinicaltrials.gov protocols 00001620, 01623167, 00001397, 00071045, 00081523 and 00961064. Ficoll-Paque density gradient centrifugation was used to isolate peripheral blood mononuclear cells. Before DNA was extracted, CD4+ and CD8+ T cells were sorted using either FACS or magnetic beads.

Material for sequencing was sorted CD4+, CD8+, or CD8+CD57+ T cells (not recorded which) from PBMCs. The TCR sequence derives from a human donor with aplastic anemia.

This receptor has the CDR3 CASSPSTDTQYF. The nucleotides are TGTGCCAGCAGCCCCAGCACAGATACGCAGTATTTT. The rearranged chain carries TRBV7-2 and TRBJ2-3, with the D gene uncertain. From the germline V gene, CDR1 is SGHTA and CDR2 is FQGNSA. Trimming at the junction amounts to 5 bases on V and 0 bases on J, and the germline ends lie 3 bases apart. The CDR3 holds 12 amino acids from the cysteine to the phenylalanine. Kept here is only the CDR3 DNA, which spans 36 bases and is read in frame from base 1.